The T cell receptor (beta chain) under discussion was sequenced for a study of T cells in Graves' hyperthyroidism and ophthalmopathy. V shed 6 bases and J shed 0 bases, with 17 bases lying between them. Germline assignment: CDR1 SGHAT and CDR2 FQNNGV. The CDR3 contains 16 residues. The TCR beta CDR3 regions underwent amplification using RNA transcripts as the source. HTBI primers were employed in a first-round RT-PCR of the TCR CDR3. TCRdb itself ran the multiplex PCR reads through MiXCR, one entry per CDR3 protein. This sample carries 640,000 or so distinct CDR3 sequences, about 15% of them seen once, and the ten largest clones take over 3.5%. Among ophthalmopathy patients, the Clinical Activity Score reached at least 3, the NOSPECS grade reached at least 4, and duration remained under 3 months.

Source material: blood. The receptor was derived from a woman aged 35 to 49 with Graves' ophthalmopathy. J is TRBJ2-5 and V is TRBV11-2; a weak D match, TRBD2 (6 bases). CDR3 protein: CASRRSGPLYQETQYF. In DNA, the CDR3 is TGTGCCAGCAGACGGAGCGGGCCCTTGTACCAAGAGACCCAGTACTTC.